This TCR beta chain comes out of a study of cytomegalovirus exposure and HLA in healthy donors. Study-level background: Prior work identified around 120 million unique TCR beta sequences in around 170 million T cells. Overall study findings and caveats: Trimming of TCR beta V- and J-genes showed a link, identified in a later analysis, to a missense DCLRE1C variant.

Amplification used 60 Vbeta primers and 13 Jbeta primers. Repertoires were generated with immunoSEQ multiplex PCR, while TCRdb's copy carries only in-frame clones and drops some. Here the sample spans about 190,000 clones, about four fifths being singletons. This clone has just one count. Antigen: not known. Sequences were obtained from PBMCs. The TCR originated in a woman between 25 and 40 years old in good health and CMV-seropositive.

The CDR3 coding sequence is TGCGCCAGCAGCCAAGAATCATATGGCTACACCTTC. Protein sequence: CASSQESYGYTF. The J gene is TRBJ1-2, the V gene TRBV4-3; D gene uncertain. Trimming stripped 0 bases from V and 5 bases from J, with 4 bases between. Germline values: CDR1 LGHNA, CDR2 YSLEER. This CDR3 comprises 12 residues.